The sample holds a few counts of the clone carrying this T cell receptor beta chain. Its antigen is not known. The DNA ends 3 residues before the CDR3 does, and the rest of the CDR3 is filled in from the germline J gene. Assay used: immunoSEQ multiplex PCR; TCRdb lists only in-frame clones, some missing. Sampling found 15,000 to 25,000 clones, none seen once. The data belong to a study of T cell clonality in common variable immunodeficiency. General study results and limits: Common variable immunodeficiency TCR beta sequences reportedly had fewer deletions and N-nucleotide insertions. CVID subjects showed higher TCRbeta clonality than healthy controls.

CDR3 length: 15 amino acids. V was shortened by 2 bases and J by 2 bases, with 11 bases between the two germline ends. Germline values: CDR1 KGHSH, CDR2 LQKENI. Patients and controls were mostly of Caucasian heritage. CVID subjects had received replacement immunoglobulin for at least one year. Heparinized whole blood, roughly 5 to 8 ml, came from each donor. The chain carries TRBV18 and TRBJ2-3; weak D call: TRBD2 (6 bases). The receptor was derived from a human donor with common variable immunodeficiency. Sequencing input: peripheral blood mononuclear cells. The CDR3: CASSPGGAITDTQYF. CDR3 bases read: TGTGCCAGCTCACCAGGCGGGGCGATCACAGATACG.